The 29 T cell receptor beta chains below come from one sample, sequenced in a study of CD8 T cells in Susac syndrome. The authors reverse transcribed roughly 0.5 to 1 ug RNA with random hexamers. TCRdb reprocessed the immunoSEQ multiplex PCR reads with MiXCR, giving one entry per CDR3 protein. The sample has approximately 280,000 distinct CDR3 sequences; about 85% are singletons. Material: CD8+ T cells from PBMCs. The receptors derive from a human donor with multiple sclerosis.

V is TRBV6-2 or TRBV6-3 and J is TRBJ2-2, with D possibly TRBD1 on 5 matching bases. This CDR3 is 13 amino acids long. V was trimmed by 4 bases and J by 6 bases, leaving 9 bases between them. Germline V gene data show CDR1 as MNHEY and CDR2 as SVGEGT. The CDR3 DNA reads TGTGCCAGCAGTTTCAGGGTATCCGGGGAGCTGTTTTTT. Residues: CASSFRVSGELFF.

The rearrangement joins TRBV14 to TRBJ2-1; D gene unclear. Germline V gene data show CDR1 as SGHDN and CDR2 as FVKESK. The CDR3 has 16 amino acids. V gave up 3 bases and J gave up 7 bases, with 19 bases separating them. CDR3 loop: CASSQRQTGLRNEQFF. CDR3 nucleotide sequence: TGTGCCAGCAGCCAGCGACAAACCGGCCTGAGAAATGAGCAGTTCTTC.

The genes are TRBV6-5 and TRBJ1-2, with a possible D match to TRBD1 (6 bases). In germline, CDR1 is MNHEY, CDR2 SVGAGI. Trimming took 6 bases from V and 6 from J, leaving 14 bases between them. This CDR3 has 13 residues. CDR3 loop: CASSSTGNDGYTF. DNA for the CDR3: TGTGCCAGCAGCTCAACAGGGAACGATGGCTACACCTTC.

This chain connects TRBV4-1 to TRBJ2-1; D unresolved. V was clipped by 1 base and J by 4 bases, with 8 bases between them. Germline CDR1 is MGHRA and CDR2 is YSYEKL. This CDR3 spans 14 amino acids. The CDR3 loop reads CASSQVSAYNEQFF. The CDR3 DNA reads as TGCGCCAGCAGCCAAGTATCAGCGTACAATGAGCAGTTCTTC.

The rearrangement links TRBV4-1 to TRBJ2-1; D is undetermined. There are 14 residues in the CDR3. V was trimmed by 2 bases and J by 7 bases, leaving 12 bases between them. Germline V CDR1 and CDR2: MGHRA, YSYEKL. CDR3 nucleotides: TGCGCCAGCAGCCAACTCCTCAACAGTAATGAGCAGTTCTTC. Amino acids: CASSQLLNSNEQFF.

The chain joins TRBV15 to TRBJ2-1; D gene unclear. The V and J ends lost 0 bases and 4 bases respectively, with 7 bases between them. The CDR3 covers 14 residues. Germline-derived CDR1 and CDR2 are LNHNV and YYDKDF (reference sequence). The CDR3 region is CATSRDPLYNEQFF. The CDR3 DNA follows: TGTGCCACCAGCAGAGATCCTCTTTACAATGAGCAGTTCTTC.

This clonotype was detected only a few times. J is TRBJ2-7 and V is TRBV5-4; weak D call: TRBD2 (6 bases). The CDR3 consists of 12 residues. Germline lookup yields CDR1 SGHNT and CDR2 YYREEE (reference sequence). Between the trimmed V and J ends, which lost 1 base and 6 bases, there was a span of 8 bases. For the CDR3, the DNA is TGTGCCAGCAGCTTGTCCGGGGGCGAGCAGTACTTC. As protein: CASSLSGGEQYF. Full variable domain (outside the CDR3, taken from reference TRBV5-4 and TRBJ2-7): ETGVTQSPTHLIKTRGQQVTLRCSSQSGHNTVSWYQQALGQGPQFIFQYYREEENGRGNFPPRFSGLQFPNYSSELNVNALELDDSALYLCASSLSGGEQYFGPGTRLTVT.

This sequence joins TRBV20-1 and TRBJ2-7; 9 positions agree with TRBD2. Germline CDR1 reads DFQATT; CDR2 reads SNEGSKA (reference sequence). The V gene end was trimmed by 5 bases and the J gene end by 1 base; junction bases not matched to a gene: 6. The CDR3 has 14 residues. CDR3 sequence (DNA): TGCAGTGCTGTAGGGCGGGAGGGATCCTACGAGCAGTACTTC. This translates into CSAVGREGSYEQYF.

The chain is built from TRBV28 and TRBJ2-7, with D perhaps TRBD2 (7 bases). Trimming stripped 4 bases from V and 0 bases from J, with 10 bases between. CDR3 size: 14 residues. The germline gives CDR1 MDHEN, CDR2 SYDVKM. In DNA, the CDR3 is TGTGCCAGCAGTTCGGGGGGCCCCTCCTACGAGCAGTACTTC. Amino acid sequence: CASSSGGPSYEQYF.

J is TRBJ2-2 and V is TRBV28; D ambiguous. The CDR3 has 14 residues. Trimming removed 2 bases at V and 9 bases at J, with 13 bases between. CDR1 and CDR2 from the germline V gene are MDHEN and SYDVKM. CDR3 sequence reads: CASSLPSPDWELFF. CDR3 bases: TGTGCCAGCAGTTTACCCTCGCCCGACTGGGAGCTGTTTTTT.

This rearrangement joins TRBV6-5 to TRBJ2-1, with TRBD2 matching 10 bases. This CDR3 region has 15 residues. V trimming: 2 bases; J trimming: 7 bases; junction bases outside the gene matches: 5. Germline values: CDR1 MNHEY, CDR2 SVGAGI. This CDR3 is CASSYLAGESNEQFF. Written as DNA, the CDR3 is TGTGCCAGCAGTTACCTAGCGGGAGAGTCAAATGAGCAGTTCTTC.

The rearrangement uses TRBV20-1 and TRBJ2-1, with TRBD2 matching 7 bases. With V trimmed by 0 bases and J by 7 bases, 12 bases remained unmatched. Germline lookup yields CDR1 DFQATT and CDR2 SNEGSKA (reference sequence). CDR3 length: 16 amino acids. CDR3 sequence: CSARDWGRASMNEQFF. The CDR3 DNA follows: TGCAGTGCTAGAGATTGGGGGAGGGCCTCCATGAATGAGCAGTTCTTC.

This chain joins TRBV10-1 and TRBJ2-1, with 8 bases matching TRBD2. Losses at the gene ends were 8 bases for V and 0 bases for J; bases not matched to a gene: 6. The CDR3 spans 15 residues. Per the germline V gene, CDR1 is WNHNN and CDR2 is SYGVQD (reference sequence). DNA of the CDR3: TGCGCCAGCGCGGAGAGCGGGAGCTCCTACAATGAGCAGTTCTTC. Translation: CASAESGSSYNEQFF.

The CDR3 loop is CSARDHRKVNTEAFF. The CDR3 region has the DNA TGCAGTGCTAGAGATCACCGCAAGGTGAACACTGAAGCTTTCTTT. J is TRBJ1-1 and V is TRBV20-1; D remains ambiguous. Germline CDR1 and CDR2: DFQATT and SNEGSKA (reference sequence). Trimming left V 0 bases short and J 0 bases short, with 11 bases between. This CDR3 is 15 amino acids long.

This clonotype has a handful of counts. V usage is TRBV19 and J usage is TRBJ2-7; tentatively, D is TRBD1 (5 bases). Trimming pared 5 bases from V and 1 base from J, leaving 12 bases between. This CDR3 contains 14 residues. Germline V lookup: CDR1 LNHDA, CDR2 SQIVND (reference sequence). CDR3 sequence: CASSPLGRSYEQYF. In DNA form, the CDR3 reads TGTGCCAGTAGTCCCCTGGGGCGATCCTACGAGCAGTACTTC.

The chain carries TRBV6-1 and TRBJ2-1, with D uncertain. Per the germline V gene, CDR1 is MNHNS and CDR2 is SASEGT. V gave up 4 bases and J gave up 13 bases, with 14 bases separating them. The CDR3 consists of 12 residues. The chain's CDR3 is CASSGIPNGQFF. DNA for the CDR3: TGTGCCAGCAGTGGAATCCCCAATGGACAGTTCTTC.

Written as DNA, the CDR3 is TGTGCCAGCAAAGCGGGCCGCTCTGGGGCCAACGTCCTGACTTTC. Its translation: CASKAGRSGANVLTF. The chain combines TRBV2 with TRBJ2-6; TRBD2 might be the D (6 bases). Germline assignment: CDR1 SNHLY and CDR2 FYNNEI. The V gene lost 7 bases and the J gene lost 0 bases, with 10 bases spanning the gap. CDR3 size: 15 residues.

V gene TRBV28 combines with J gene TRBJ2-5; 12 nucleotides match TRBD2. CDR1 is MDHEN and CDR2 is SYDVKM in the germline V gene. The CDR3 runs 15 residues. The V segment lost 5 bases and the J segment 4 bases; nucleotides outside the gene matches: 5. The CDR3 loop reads CASSRLAGAPETQYF. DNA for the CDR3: TGTGCCAGCAGTCGACTAGCGGGAGCCCCAGAGACCCAGTACTTC.

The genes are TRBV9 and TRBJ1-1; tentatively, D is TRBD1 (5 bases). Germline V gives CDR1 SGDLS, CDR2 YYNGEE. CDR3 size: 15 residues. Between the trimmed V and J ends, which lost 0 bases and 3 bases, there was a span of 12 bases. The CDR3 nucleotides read TGTGCCAGCAGCGTAGCTTGGGAGGGGTACACTGAAGCTTTCTTT. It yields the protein CASSVAWEGYTEAFF. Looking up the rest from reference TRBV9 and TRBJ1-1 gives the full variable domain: DSGVTQTPKHLITATGQRVTLRCSPRSGDLSVYWYQQSLDQGLQFLIQYYNGEERAKGNILERFSAQQFPDLHSELNLSSLELGDSALYFCASSVAWEGYTEAFFGQGTRLTVV.

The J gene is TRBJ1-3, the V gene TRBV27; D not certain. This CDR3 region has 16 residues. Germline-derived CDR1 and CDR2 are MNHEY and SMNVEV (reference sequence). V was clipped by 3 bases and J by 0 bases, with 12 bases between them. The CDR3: CASSFQFGYSGNTIYF. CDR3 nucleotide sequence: TGTGCCAGCAGTTTTCAATTTGGGTACTCTGGAAACACCATATATTTT.

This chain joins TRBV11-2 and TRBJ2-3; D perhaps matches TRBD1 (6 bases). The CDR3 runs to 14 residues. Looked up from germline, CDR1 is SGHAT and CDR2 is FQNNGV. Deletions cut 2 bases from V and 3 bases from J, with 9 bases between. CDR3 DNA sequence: TGTGCCAGCAGCTTATTCACAGGGACAGATACGCAGTATTTT. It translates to CASSLFTGTDTQYF.

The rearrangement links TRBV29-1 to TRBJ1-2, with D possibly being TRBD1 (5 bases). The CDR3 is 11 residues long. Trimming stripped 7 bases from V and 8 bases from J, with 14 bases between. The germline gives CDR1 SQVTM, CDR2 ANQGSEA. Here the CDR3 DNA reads TGCAGCGCTCTTCTGAGGGACGGCTACACCTTC. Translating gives CSALLRDGYTF. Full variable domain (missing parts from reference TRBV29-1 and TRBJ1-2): SAVISQKPSRDICQRGTSLTIQCQVDSQVTMMFWYRQQPGQSLTLIATANQGSEATYESGFVIDKFPISRPNLTFSTLTVSNMSPEDSSIYLCSALLRDGYTFGSGTRLTVV.

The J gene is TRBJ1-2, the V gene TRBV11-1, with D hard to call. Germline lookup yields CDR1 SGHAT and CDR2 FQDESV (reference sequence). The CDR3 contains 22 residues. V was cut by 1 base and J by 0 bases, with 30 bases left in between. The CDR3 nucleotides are TGTGCCAGCAGCTTAGGAACAGTTGGGTCGCTACCTCTTAAAGACTCTAACTATGGCTACACCTTC. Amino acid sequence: CASSLGTVGSLPLKDSNYGYTF.

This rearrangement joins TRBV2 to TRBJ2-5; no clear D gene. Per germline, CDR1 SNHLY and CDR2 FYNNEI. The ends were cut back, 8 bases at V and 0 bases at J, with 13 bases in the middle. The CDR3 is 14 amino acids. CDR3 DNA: TGTGCCAGCGCCCCCACACTACACCAAGAGACCCAGTACTTC. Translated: CASAPTLHQETQYF.

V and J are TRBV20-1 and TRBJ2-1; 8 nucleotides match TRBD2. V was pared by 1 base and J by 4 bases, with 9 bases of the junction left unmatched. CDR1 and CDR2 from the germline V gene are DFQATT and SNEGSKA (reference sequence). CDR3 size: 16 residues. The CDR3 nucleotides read TGCAGTGCTAGAGGGGCTAGCGGGTGGAAATACAATGAGCAGTTCTTC. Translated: CSARGASGWKYNEQFF.

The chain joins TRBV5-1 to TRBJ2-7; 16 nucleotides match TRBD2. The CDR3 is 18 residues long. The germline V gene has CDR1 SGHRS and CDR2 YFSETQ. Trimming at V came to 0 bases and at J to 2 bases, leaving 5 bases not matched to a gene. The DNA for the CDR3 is TGCGCCAGCAGCTTGGTGGCGGGACTAGCGGGAGGGGCCTACGAGCAGTACTTC. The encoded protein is CASSLVAGLAGGAYEQYF.

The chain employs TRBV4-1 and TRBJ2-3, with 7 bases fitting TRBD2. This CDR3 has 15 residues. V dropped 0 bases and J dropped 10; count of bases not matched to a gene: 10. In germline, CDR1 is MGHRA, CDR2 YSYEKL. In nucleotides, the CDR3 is TGCGCCAGCAGCCAAGAAAGCACTAGCGTATCTGCGCAGTATTTT. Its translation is CASSQESTSVSAQYF.

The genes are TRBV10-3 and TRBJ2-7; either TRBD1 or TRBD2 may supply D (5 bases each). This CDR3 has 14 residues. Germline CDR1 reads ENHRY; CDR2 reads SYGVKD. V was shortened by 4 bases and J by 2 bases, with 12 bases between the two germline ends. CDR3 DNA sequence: TGTGCCATCAGTGGGGGGAATAGAGCCTACGAGCAGTACTTC. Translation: CAISGGNRAYEQYF.

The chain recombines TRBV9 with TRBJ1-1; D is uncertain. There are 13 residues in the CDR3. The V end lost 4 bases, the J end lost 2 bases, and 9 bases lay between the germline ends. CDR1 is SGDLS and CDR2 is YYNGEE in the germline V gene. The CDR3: CASSRGGNTEAFF. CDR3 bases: TGTGCCAGCAGCCGAGGTGGAAACACTGAAGCTTTCTTT. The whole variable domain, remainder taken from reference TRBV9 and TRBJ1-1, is DSGVTQTPKHLITATGQRVTLRCSPRSGDLSVYWYQQSLDQGLQFLIQYYNGEERAKGNILERFSAQQFPDLHSELNLSSLELGDSALYFCASSRGGNTEAFFGQGTRLTVV.